The 2 T cell receptor beta chains reported below all come from one sample, sequenced in a study of CD8 T cells in Susac syndrome. After extraction with the RNeasy kit, roughly 0.45 to 1 ug of the RNA was reverse transcribed using random hexamers. In TCRdb, the immunoSEQ multiplex PCR reads were re-called with MiXCR into one record per CDR3 protein. The sample yields some 220,000 distinct CDR3 sequences, about 96% seen once. Sequences were obtained from CD4+ T cells from PBMCs. These receptors were collected from a human donor with multiple sclerosis.

The V and J genes are TRBV15 and TRBJ2-7; D uncertain. Trimming took 2 bases from V and 2 from J, leaving 10 bases between them. This CDR3 is built from 14 residues. Germline CDR1 LNHNV, CDR2 YYDKDF (reference sequence). CDR3 protein: CATSRRENTYEQYF. In DNA form, the CDR3 reads TGTGCCACCAGCAGACGAGAAAACACCTACGAGCAGTACTTC.

This rearrangement joins TRBV30 to TRBJ1-5, with D tentatively TRBD1 (5 bases). The CDR3 is 14 amino acids. The germline CDR1 and CDR2 sequences are GTSNPN and SVGIG (reference sequence). The V and J ends lost 2 bases and 0 bases respectively, with 8 bases between them. Here the CDR3 reads CAWSRDSSNQPQHF. Here the CDR3 DNA reads TGTGCCTGGAGTAGGGACTCTAGCAATCAGCCCCAGCATTTT.